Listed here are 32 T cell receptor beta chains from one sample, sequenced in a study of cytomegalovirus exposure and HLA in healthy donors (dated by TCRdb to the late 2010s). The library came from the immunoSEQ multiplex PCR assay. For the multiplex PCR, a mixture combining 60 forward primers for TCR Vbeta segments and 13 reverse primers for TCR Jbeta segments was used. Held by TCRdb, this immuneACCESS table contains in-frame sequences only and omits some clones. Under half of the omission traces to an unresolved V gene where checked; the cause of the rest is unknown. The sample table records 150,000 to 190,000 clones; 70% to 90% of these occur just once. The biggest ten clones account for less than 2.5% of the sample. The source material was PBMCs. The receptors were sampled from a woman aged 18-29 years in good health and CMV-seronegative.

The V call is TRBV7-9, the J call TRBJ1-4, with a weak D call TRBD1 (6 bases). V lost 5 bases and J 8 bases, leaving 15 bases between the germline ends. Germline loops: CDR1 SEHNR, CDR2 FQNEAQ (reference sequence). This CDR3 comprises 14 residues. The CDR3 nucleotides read TGTGCCAGCAGCGAGGGGGGGAGGGAGGAAAAACTGTTTTTT. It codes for CASSEGGREEKLFF.

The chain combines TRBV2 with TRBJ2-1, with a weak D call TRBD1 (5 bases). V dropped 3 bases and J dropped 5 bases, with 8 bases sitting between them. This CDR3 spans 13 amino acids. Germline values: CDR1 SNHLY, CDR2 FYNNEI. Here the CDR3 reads CASSDLGDNEQFF. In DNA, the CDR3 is TGTGCCAGCAGTGACCTAGGGGACAATGAGCAGTTCTTC.

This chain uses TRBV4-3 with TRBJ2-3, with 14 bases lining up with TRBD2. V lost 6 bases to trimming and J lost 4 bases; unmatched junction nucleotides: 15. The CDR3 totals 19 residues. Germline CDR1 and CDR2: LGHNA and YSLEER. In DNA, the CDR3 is TGCGCCAGCAGTCAACAAGCGGTGACTAGCGGGAGGGCACCAGATACGCAGTATTTT. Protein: CASSQQAVTSGRAPDTQYF.

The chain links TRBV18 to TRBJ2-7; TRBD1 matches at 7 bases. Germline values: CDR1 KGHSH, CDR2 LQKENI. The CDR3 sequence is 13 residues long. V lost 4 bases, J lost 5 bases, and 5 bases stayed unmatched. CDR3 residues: CASSQGARNEQYF. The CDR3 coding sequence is TGTGCCAGCTCACAGGGGGCTAGGAACGAGCAGTACTTC.

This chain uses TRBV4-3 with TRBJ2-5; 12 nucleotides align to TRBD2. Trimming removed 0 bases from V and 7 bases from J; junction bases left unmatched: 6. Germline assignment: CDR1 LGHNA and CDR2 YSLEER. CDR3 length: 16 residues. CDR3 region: CASSQERTSGVGTQYF. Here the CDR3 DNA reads TGCGCCAGCAGCCAAGAGAGGACTAGCGGGGTGGGGACCCAGTACTTC.

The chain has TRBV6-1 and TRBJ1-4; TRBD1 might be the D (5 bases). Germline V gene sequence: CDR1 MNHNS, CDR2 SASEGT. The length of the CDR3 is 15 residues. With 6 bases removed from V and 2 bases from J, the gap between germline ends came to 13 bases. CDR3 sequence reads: CASRRTRVTNEKLFF. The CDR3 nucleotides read TGTGCCAGCAGGAGGACCAGGGTGACTAATGAAAAACTGTTTTTT.

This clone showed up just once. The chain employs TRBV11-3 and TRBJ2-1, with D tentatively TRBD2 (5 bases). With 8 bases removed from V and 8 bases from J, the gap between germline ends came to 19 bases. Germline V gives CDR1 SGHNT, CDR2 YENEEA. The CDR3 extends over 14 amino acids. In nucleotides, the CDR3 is TGTGCCAGCGCGAACGGGAACCTGGGAGATGAGCAGTTCTTC. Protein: CASANGNLGDEQFF. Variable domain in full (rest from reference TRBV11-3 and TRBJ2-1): EAGVVQSPRYKIIEKKQPVAFWCNPISGHNTLYWYLQNLGQGPELLIRYENEEAVDDSQLPKDRFSAERLKGVDSTLKIQPAELGDSAVYLCASANGNLGDEQFFGPGTRLTVL.

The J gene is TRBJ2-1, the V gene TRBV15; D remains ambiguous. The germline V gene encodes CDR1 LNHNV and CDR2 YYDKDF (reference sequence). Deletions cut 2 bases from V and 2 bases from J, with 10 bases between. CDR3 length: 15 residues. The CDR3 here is CATSRRQVAYNEQFF. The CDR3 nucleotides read TGTGCCACCAGCAGAAGGCAGGTTGCCTACAATGAGCAGTTCTTC.

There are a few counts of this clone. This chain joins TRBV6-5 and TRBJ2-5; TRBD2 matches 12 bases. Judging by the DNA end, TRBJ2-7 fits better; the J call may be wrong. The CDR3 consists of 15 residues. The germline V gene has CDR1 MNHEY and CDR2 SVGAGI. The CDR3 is CASSYGLAGGYEQYF. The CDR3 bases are TGTGCCAGCAGTTACGGGCTAGCGGGGGGGTACGAGCAGTACTTC.

This CDR3 reads CASSPSSYTDTQYF. In nucleotides, the CDR3 is TGCGCCAGCAGCCCATCGAGCTACACAGATACGCAGTATTTT. The V gene is TRBV4-3, the J gene TRBJ2-3, with D unclear. Germline V gene lookup returns CDR1 LGHNA and CDR2 YSLEER. Trimming stripped 4 bases from V and 2 bases from J, with 10 bases between. This CDR3 spans 14 amino acids.

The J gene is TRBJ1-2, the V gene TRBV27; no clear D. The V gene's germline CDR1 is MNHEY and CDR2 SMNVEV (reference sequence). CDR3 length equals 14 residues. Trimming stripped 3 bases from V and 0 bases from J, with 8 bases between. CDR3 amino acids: CASSLTGANYGYTF. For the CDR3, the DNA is TGTGCCAGCAGTTTGACTGGAGCTAACTATGGCTACACCTTC.

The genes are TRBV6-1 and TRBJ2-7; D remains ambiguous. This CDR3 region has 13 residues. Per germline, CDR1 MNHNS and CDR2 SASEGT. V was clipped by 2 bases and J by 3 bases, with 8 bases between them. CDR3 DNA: TGTGCCAGCAGTGAACCTCCCCTCTACGAGCAGTACTTC. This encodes CASSEPPLYEQYF.

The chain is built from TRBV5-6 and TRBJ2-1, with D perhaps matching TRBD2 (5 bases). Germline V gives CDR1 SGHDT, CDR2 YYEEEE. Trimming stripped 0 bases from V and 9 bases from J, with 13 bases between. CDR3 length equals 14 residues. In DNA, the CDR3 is TGTGCCAGCAGCTTGGTCGGGGTTAAGGGTGAGCAGTTCTTC. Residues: CASSLVGVKGEQFF.

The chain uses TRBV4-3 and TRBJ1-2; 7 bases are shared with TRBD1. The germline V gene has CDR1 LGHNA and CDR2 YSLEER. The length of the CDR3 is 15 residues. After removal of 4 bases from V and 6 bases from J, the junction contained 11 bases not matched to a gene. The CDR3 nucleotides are TGCGCCAGCAGCCGCCGGGACAGCTTCTTGGATGGCTACACCTTC. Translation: CASSRRDSFLDGYTF.

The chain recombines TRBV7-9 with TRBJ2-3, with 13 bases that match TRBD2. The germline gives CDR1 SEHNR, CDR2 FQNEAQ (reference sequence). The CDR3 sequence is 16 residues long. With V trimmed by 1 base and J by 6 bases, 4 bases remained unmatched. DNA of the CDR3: TGTGCCAGCAGCTTAGGACTAGCGGGGGGAAGGGATACGCAGTATTTT. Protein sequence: CASSLGLAGGRDTQYF.

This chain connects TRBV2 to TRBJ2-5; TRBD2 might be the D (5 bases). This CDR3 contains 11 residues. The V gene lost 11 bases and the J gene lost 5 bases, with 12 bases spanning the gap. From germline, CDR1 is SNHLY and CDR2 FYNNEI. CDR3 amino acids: CAQRRRETQYF. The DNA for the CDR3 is TGTGCCCAGCGGCGGCGGGAGACCCAGTACTTC. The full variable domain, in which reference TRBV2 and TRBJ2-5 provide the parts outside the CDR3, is EPEVTQTPSHQVTQMGQEVILRCVPISNHLYFYWYRQILGQKVEFLVSFYNNEISEKSEIFDDQFSVERPDGSNFTLKIRSTKLEDSAMYFCAQRRRETQYFGPGTRLLVL.

This CDR3 is CASSVAAETQYF. The CDR3 DNA follows: TGTGCCAGCAGTGTAGCAGCGGAGACCCAGTACTTC. This chain connects TRBV6-1 to TRBJ2-5; D ambiguous. CDR1 and CDR2 from the germline V gene are MNHNS and SASEGT. V was clipped by 4 bases and J by 5 bases, with 8 bases between them. There are 12 residues in the CDR3.

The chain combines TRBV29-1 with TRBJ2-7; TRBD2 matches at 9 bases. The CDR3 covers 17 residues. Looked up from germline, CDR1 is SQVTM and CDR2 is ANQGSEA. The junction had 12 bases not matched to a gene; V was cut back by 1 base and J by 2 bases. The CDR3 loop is CSVEAVAGAGGTYEQYF. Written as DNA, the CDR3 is TGCAGCGTTGAAGCGGTAGCGGGGGCGGGGGGAACCTACGAGCAGTACTTC.

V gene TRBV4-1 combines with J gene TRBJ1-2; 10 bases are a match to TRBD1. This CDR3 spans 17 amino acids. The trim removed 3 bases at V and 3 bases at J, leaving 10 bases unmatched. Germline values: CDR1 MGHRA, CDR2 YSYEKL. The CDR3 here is CASSQTSGTGVHYGYTF. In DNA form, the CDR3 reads TGCGCCAGCAGCCAGACGTCCGGGACAGGGGTACACTATGGCTACACCTTC.

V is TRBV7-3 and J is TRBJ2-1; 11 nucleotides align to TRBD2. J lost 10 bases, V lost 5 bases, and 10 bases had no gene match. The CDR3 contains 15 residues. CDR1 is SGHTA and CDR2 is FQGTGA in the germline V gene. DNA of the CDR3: TGTGCCAGCAGCCGCCGGGGTAGCGGGGGGGAGGAGCAGTTCTTC. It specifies CASSRRGSGGEEQFF.

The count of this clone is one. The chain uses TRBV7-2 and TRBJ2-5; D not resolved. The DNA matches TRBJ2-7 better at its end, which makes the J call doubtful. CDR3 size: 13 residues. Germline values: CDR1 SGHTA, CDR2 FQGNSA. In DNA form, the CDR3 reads TGTGCCAGCAGCCGTACAGAAGACTACGAGCAGTACTTC. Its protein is CASSRTEDYEQYF.

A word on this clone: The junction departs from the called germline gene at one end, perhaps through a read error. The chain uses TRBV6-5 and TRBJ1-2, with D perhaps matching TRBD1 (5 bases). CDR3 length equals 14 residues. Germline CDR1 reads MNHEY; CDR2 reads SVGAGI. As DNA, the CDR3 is TGTGCCAGCAGTAACTCTCCGGGGGTGGAGGGCTACACCTTC. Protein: CASSNSPGVEGYTF.

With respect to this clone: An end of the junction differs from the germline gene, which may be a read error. CDR3 sequence: CSSSRTAYGYTF. The DNA for the CDR3 is TGTTCCAGCAGCCGGACAGCCTATGGCTACACCTTC. This chain connects TRBV7-9 to TRBJ1-2; tentatively, D is TRBD1 (6 bases). CDR3 length: 12 amino acids. Germline V gene data show CDR1 as SEHNR and CDR2 as FQNEAQ (reference sequence).

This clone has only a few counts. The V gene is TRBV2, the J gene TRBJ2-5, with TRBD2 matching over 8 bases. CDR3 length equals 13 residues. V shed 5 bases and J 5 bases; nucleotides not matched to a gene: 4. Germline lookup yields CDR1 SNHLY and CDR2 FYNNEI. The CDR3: CASSRGGRETQYF. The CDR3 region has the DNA TGTGCCAGCAGTCGGGGGGGCAGGGAGACCCAGTACTTC.

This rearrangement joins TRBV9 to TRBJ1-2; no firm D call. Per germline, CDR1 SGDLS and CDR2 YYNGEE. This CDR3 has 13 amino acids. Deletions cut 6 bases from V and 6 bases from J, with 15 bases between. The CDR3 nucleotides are TGTGCCAGCACCCTGGGAGGGCGGGATGGCTACACCTTC. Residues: CASTLGGRDGYTF.

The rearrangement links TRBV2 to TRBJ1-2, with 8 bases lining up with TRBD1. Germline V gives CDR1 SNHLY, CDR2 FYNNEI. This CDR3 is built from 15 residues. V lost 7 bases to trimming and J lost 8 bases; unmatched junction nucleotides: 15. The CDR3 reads CASTFGQGGLLGYTF. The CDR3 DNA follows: TGTGCCAGCACCTTCGGACAGGGTGGCCTATTAGGCTACACCTTC.

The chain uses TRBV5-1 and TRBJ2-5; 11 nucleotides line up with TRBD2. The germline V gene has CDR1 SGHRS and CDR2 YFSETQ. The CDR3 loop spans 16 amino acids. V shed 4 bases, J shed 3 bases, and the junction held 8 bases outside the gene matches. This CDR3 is CASSPIAGGVEETQYF. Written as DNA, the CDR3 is TGCGCCAGCAGCCCGATAGCGGGAGGGGTGGAAGAGACCCAGTACTTC.

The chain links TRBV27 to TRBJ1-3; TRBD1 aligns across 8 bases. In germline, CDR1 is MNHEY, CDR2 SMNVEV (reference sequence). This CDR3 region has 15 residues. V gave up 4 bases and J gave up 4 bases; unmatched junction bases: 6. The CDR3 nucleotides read TGTGCCAGCAGTTCCAGGGGGCGCGCGGGAAACACCATATATTTT. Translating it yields CASSSRGRAGNTIYF.

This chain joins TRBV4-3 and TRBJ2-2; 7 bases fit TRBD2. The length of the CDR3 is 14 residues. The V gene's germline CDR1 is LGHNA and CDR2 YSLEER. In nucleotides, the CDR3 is TGCGCGTCTACATGGGGGGGGAGCACCGGGGAGCTGTTTTTT. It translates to CASTWGGSTGELFF.

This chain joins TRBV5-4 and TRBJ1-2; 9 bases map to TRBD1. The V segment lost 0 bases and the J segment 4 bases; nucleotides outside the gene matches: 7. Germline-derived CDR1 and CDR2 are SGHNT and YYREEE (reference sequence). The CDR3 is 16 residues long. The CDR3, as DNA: TGTGCCAGCAGCTTGGGAGGGGGACAGGGAATCTATGGCTACACCTTC. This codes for CASSLGGGQGIYGYTF.

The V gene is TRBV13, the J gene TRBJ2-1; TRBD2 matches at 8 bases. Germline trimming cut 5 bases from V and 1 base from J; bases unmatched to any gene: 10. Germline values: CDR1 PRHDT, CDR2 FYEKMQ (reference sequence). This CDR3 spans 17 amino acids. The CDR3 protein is CASSPGGSGTSYNEQFF. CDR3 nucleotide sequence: TGTGCCAGCAGCCCCGGTGGTAGCGGGACTTCCTACAATGAGCAGTTCTTC.

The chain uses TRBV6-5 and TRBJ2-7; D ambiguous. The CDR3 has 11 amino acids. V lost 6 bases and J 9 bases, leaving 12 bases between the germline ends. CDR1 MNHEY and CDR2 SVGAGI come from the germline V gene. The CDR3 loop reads CASSAQALQYF. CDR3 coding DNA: TGTGCCAGCAGCGCCCAGGCGCTGCAGTACTTC.